This T cell receptor beta chain stems from a study of T cell responses to AZD1222 COVID-19 vaccine. Clones were sequenced by immunoSEQ multiplex PCR, and TCRdb holds only the in-frame ones, with some missing. The data show approximately 270,000 clones, roughly 93% seen once. The germline V gene encodes CDR1 SNHLY and CDR2 FYNNEI. V gave up 6 bases and J gave up 5 bases; unmatched junction bases: 12. The CDR3 loop spans 16 amino acids. This chain uses TRBV2 with TRBJ1-1; 10 nucleotides match TRBD1. The material was peripheral blood, obtained 28 days after the second AZD1222 dose. This clonotype originated in an adult who received the AZD1222 COVID-19 vaccine. CDR3 region: CASRRQGAGVETEAFF. DNA for the CDR3: TGTGCCAGCAGACGACAGGGGGCTGGGGTGGAAACTGAAGCTTTCTTT.